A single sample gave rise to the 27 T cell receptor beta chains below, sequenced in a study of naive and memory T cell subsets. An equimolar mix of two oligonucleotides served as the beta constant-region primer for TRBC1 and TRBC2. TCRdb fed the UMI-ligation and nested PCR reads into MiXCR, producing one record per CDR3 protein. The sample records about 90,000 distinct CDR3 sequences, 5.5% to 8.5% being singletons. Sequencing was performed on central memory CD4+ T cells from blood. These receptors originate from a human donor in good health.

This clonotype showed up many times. The CDR3 sequence is CASSQTGGNSPLHF. CDR3 coding DNA: TGTGCCAGCAGCCAGACAGGGGGGAATTCACCCCTCCACTTT. The rearrangement joins TRBV3-1 to TRBJ1-6, with TRBD1 matching 9 bases. Germline CDR1 and CDR2: LGHDT and YNNKEL (reference sequence). CDR3 length: 14 residues. The ends lost 3 bases at V and 7 bases at J; junction bases unmatched: 1.

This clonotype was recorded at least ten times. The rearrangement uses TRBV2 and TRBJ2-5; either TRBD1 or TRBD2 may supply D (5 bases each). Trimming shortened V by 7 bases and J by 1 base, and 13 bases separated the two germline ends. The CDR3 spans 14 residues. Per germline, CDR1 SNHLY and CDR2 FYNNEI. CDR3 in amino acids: CASTQGRSQETQYF. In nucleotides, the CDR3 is TGTGCCAGCACTCAGGGACGGTCCCAAGAGACCCAGTACTTC.

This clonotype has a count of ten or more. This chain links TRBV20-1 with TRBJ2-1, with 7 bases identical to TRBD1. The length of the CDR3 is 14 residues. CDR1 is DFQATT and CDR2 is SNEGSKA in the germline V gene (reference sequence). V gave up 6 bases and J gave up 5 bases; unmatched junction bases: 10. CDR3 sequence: CSAPQGTLDNEQFF. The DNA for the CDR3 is TGCAGTGCCCCACAGGGGACGTTGGACAATGAGCAGTTCTTC.

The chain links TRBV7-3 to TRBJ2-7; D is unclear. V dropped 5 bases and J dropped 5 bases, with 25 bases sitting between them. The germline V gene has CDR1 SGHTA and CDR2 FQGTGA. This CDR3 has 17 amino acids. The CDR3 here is CASSPVGVADGSNEQYF. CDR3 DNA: TGTGCCAGCAGCCCAGTTGGGGTGGCGGACGGTTCGAACGAGCAGTACTTC.

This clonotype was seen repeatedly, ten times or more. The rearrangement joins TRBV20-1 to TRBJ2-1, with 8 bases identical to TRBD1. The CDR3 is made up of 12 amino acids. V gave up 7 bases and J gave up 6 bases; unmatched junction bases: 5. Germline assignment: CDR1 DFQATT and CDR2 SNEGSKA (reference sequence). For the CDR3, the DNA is TGCAGTGTCCAGGGGGCGCGCAATGAGCAGTTCTTC. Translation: CSVQGARNEQFF.

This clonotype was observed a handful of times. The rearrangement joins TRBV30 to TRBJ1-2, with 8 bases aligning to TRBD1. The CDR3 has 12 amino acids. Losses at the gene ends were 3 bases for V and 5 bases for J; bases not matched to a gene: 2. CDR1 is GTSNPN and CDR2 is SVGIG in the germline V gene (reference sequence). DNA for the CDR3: TGTGCCTGGAGCGGGACAGGATATGGCTACACCTTC. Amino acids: CAWSGTGYGYTF.

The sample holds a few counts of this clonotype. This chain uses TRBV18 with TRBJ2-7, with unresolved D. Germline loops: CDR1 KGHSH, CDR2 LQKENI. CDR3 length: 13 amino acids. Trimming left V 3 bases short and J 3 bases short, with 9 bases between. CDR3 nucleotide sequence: TGTGCCAGCTCACCGCCAGCAAACTACGAGCAGTACTTC. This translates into CASSPPANYEQYF. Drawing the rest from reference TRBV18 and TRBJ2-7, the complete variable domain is NAGVMQNPRHLVRRRGQEARLRCSPMKGHSHVYWYRQLPEEGLKFMVYLQKENIIDESGMPKERFSAEFPKEGPSILRIQQVVRGDSAAYFCASSPPANYEQYFGPGTRLTVT.

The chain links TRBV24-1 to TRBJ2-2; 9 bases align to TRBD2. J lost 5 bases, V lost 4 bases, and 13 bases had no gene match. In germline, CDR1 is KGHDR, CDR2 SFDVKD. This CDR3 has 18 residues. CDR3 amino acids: CATSDWGLAGSATGELFF. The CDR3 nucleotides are TGTGCCACCAGTGACTGGGGACTAGCTGGGAGTGCGACCGGGGAGCTGTTTTTT.

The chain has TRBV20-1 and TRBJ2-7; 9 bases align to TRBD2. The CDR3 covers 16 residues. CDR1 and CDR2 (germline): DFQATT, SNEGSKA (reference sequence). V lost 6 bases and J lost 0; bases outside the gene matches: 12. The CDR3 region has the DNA TGCAGTGCCGCGACTAGCGGATATTCAAGCTCCTACGAGCAGTACTTC. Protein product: CSAATSGYSSSYEQYF.

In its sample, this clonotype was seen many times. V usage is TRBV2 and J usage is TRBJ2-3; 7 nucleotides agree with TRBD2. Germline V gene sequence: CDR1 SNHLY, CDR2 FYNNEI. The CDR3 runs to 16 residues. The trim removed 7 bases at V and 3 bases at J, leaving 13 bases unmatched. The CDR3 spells CASIGGPGRETDTQYF. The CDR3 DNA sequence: TGTGCCAGCATCGGGGGTCCAGGGAGGGAAACAGATACGCAGTATTTT.

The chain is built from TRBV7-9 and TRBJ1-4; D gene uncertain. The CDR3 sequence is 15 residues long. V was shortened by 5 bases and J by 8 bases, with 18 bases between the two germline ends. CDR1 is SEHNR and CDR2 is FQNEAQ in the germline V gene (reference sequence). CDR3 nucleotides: TGTGCCAGCAGCCTCCAAGGTCGGCCTAGAGAAAAACTGTTTTTT. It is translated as CASSLQGRPREKLFF. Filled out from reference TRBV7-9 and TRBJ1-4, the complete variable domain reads DTGVSQNPRHKITKRGQNVTFRCDPISEHNRLYWYRQTLGQGPEFLTYFQNEAQLEKSRLLSDRFSAERPKGSFSTLEIQRTEQGDSAMYLCASSLQGRPREKLFFGSGTQLSVL.

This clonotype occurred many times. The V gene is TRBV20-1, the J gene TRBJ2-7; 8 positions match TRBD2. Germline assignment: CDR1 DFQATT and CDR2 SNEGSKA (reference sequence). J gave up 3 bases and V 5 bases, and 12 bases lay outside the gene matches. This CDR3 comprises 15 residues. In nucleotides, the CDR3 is TGCAGTGCTCACACATGGGGACTAGGGGGCTACGAGCAGTACTTC. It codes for CSAHTWGLGGYEQYF.

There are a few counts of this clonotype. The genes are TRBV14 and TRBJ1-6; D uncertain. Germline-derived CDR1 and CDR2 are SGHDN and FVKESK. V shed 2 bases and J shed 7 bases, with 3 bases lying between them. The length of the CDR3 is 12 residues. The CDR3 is CASSQRNSPLHF. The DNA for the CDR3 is TGTGCCAGCAGCCAACGGAATTCACCCCTCCACTTT.

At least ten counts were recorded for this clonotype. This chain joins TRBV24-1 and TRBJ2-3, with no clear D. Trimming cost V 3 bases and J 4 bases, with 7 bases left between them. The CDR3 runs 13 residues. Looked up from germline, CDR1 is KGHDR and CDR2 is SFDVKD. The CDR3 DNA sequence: TGTGCCACCAGTGATATACACCCAGATACGCAGTATTTT. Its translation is CATSDIHPDTQYF.

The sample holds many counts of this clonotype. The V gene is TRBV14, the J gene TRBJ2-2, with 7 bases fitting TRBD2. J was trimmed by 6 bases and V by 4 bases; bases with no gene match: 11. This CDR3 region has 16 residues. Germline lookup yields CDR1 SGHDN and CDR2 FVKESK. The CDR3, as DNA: TGTGCCAGCAGCCCACCTATGAGCGGGAAGGCCGGGGAGCTGTTTTTT. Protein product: CASSPPMSGKAGELFF.

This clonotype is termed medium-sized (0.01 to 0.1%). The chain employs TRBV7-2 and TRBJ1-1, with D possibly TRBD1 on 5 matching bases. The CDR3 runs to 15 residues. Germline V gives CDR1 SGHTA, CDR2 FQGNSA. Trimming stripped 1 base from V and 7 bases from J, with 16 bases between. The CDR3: CASSLVGDLGVEAFF. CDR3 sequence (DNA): TGTGCCAGCAGCTTAGTAGGGGACTTAGGTGTTGAAGCTTTCTTT.

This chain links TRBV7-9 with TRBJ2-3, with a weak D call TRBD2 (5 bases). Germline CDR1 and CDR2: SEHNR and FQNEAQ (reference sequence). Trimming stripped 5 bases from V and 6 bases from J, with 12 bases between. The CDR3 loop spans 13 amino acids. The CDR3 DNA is TGTGCCAGCAGCCCTAAGAGGGCCGATACGCAGTATTTT. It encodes CASSPKRADTQYF.

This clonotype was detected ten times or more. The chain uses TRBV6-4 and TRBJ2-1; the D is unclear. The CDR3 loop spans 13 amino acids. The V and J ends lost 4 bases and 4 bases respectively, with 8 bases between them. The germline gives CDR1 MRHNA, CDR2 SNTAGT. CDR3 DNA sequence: TGTGCCAGCAGTGTTTGGCTGTACAATGAGCAGTTCTTC. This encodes CASSVWLYNEQFF.

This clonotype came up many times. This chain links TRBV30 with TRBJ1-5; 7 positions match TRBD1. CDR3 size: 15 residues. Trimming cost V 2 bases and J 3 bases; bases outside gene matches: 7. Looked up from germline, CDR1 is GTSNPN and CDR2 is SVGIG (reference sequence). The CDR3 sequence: CAWSRVTGLNQPQHF. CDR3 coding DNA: TGTGCCTGGAGTCGGGTGACAGGGCTCAATCAGCCCCAGCATTTT.

The CDR3 is CASSLAPGTGGFSVDTGELFF. As DNA, the CDR3 is TGTGCCAGCAGCTTAGCGCCCGGGACAGGGGGCTTCTCGGTGGACACCGGGGAGCTGTTTTTT. This chain connects TRBV7-9 to TRBJ2-2; TRBD1 agrees at 12 bases. V shed 0 bases, J shed 3 bases, and the junction held 14 bases outside the gene matches. Germline CDR1 and CDR2: SEHNR and FQNEAQ (reference sequence). This CDR3 comprises 21 residues.

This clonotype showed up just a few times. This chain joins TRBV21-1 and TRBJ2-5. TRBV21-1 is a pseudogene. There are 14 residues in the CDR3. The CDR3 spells CASSCFETMETQYF. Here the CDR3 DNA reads TGTGCCAGCAGCTGTTTCGAGACAATGGAGACCCAGTACTTC.

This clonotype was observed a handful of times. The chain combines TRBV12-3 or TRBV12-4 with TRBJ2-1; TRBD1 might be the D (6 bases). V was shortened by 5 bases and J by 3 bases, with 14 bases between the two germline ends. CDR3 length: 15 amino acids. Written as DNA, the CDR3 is TGTGCCAGCAGTCTCCTGGGGGCCAACTACAATGAGCAGTTCTTC. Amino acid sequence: CASSLLGANYNEQFF.

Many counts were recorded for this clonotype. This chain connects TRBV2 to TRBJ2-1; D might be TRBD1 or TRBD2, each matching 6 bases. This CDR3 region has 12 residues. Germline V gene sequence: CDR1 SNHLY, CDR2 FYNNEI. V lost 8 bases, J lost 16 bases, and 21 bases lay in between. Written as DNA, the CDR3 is TGTGCCAGCGGGGAGGTTATGGGACACACCTTCTTC. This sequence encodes CASGEVMGHTFF.

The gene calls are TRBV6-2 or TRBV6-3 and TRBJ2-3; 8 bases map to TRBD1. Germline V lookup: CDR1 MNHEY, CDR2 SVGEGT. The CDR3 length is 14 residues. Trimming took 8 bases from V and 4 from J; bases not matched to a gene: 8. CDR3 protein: CASQRTGFSDTQYF. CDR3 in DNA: TGTGCCAGCCAAAGGACAGGGTTTTCAGATACGCAGTATTTT.

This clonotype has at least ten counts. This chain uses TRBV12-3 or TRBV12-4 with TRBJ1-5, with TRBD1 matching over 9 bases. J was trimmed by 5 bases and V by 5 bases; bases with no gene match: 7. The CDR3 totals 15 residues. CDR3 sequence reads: CASSTRQGVDQPQHF. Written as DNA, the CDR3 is TGTGCCAGCAGTACGCGACAGGGGGTCGATCAGCCCCAGCATTTT.

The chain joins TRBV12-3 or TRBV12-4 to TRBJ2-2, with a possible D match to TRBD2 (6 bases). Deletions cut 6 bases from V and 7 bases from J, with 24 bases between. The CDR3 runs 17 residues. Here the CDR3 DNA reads TGTGCCAGCAGAAGTGATGGGGGGTTCGGACGAGACGGGGAGCTGTTTTTT. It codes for CASRSDGGFGRDGELFF.

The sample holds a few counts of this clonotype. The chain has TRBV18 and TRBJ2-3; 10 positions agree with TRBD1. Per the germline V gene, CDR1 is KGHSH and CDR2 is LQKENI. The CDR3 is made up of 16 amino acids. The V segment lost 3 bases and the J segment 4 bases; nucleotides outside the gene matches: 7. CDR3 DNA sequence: TGTGCCAGCTCACCGGGTCGACAGGGGGCGGCAGATACGCAGTATTTT. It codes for CASSPGRQGAADTQYF. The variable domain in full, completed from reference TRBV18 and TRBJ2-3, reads NAGVMQNPRHLVRRRGQEARLRCSPMKGHSHVYWYRQLPEEGLKFMVYLQKENIIDESGMPKERFSAEFPKEGPSILRIQQVVRGDSAAYFCASSPGRQGAADTQYFGPGTRLTVL.